What follows are 5 T cell receptor beta chains derived from one specimen sequenced in a study of T-cell reconstitution after alpha-beta-depleted transplantation in children. TCRbeta library construction was performed incorporating unique molecular identifiers. Each CDR3 protein gets one entry after TCRdb re-called the PCR reads with MiXCR. In the table there are 600,000 to 700,000 distinct CDR3 sequences, over 15% of which are singletons. This specimen consisted of PBMCs from the stem cell graft donor, obtained from the stem cell graft. The receptors shown here come from a human donor who donated a stem cell graft to a child with acute myeloid leukemia.

Points on this clonotype: A read error may explain this, as a much larger clone is one base away. The chain has TRBV29-1 and TRBJ2-3, with D unresolved. This CDR3 comprises 15 residues. Germline V gene data show CDR1 as SQVTM and CDR2 as ANQGSEA. V was clipped by 8 bases and J by 0 bases, with 18 bases between them. DNA for the CDR3: TGCAGCTCCTCCCACAGACTGACTAGCACAGATACGCAGTATTTT. As protein: CSSSHRLTSTDTQYF.

This clonotype has only a few counts. The J gene is TRBJ1-1, the V gene TRBV5-1; D is possibly TRBD1 (6 bases). The V end was cut by 4 bases, the J end by 4 bases, with 17 bases between. There are 15 residues in the CDR3. CDR1 is SGHRS, CDR2 YFSETQ, per germline. CDR3 nucleotide sequence: TGCGCCAGCAGCATAAACCCAGGGGAGGGCACTGAAGCTTTCTTT. Translating gives CASSINPGEGTEAFF.

The table lists this clonotype with a few counts. The chain carries TRBV10-2 and TRBJ1-1, with 9 positions matching TRBD1. This CDR3 has 16 residues. CDR1 and CDR2 (germline): WSHSY, SAAADI. Germline trimming cut 1 base from V and 9 bases from J; bases unmatched to any gene: 12. Written as DNA, the CDR3 is TGCGCCAGCAGTGAGTACCCGACGCGGGACAGGGCAAAAGCTTTCTTT. Translated, it gives CASSEYPTRDRAKAFF.

The chain employs TRBV6-1 and TRBJ2-2; the D gene is possibly TRBD1 (5 bases). V lost 7 bases and J lost 4, with 25 bases in between. Germline CDR1 reads MNHNS; CDR2 reads SASEGT. The CDR3 sequence is 18 residues long. The CDR3 spells CASTPIQGPAGITGELFF. CDR3 coding DNA: TGTGCCAGCACTCCCATTCAGGGCCCGGCAGGAATCACCGGGGAGCTGTTTTTT.

The chain is built from TRBV7-2 and TRBJ2-7; 8 nucleotides agree with TRBD2. In germline, CDR1 is SGHTA, CDR2 FQGNSA. The ends lost 4 bases at V and 4 bases at J; junction bases unmatched: 6. CDR3 length: 14 amino acids. The DNA for the CDR3 is TGTGCCAGCAGCTCACCGGGGGGGCGGTACGAGCAGTACTTC. As protein: CASSSPGGRYEQYF. Based on the CDR3 plus reference TRBV7-2 and TRBJ2-7, the full variable domain is GAGVSQSPSNKVTEKGKDVELRCDPISGHTALYWYRQSLGQGLEFLIYFQGNSAPDKSGLPSDRFSAERTGGSVSTLTIQRTQQEDSAVYLCASSSPGGRYEQYFGPGTRLTVT.